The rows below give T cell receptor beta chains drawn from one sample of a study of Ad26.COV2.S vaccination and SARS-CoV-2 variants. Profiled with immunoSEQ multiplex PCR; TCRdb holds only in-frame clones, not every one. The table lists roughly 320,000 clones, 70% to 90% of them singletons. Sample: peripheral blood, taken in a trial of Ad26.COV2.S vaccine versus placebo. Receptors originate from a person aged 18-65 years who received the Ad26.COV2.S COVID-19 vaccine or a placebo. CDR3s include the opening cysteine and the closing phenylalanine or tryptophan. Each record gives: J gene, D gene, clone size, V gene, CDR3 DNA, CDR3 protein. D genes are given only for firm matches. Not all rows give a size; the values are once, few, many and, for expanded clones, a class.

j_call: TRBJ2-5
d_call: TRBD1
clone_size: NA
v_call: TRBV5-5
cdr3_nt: TGTGCCAGCAGCTTCCCGTGGACAGGGGGCGTTGAGACCCAGTACTTC
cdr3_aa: CASSFPWTGGVETQYF

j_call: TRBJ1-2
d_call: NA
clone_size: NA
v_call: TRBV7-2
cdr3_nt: TGTGCCAGCAGCTTAGCGCCGCCCCCGGGCTATGGCTACACCTTC
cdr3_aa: CASSLAPPPGYGYTF

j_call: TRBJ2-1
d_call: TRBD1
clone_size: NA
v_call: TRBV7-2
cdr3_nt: TGTGCCAGCAGCTTAACTATGGACAGGGCGAATGAGCAGTTCTTC
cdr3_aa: CASSLTMDRANEQFF

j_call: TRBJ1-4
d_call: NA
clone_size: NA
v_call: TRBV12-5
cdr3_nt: TGTGCTAGTGGCCGTACGGACAGTACTAATGAAAAACTGTTTTTT
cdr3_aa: CASGRTDSTNEKLFF

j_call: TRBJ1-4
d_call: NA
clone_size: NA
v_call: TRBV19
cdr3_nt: TGTGCCAGTAGTATCTCGGGGTTAACGGCTAATGAAAAACTGTTTTTT
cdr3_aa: CASSISGLTANEKLFF

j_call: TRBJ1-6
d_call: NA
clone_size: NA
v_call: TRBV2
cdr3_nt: TGTGCCAGCAGTGAAGGGGGCAGGGCCGGAGGGAATTCACCCCTCCACTTT
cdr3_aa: CASSEGGRAGGNSPLHF

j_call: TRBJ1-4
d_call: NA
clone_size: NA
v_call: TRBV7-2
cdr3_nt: TGTGCCAGCAGCCAACATGCGACAGGTTCGGCAACTAATGAAAAACTGTTTTTT
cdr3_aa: CASSQHATGSATNEKLFF

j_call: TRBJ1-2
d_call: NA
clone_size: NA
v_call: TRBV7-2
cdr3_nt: TGTGCCAGCAGCTATAGTATCGGGGGTACAAACTATGGCTACACCTTC
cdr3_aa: CASSYSIGGTNYGYTF

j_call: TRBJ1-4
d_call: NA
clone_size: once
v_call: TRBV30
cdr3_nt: TGTGCCTGGATGCAACGCGGGAGGGAGGTGGAAAAACTGTTTTTT
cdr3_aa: CAWMQRGREVEKLFF

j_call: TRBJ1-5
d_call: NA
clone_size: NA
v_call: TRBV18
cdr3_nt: TGTGCCAGCTCAGGGTGGGCAGCCTCTAGCAATCAGCCCCAGCATTTT
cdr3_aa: CASSGWAASSNQPQHF

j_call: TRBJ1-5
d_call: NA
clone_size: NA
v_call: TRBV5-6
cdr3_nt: TGTGCCAGCAGCTTACGGGCATGGAGCAATCAGCCCCAGCATTTT
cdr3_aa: CASSLRAWSNQPQHF

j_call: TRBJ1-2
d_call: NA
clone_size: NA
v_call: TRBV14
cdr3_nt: TGTGCCAGCAGCCCTGGACAGAACATATATGGCTACACCTTC
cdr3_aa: CASSPGQNIYGYTF

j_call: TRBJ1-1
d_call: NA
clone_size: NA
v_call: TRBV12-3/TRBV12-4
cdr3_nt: TGTGCCAGCAGTTTATCAGGGACTGAAGCTTTCTTT
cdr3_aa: CASSLSGTEAFF

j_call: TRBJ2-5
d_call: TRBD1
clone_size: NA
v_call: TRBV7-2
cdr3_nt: TGTGCCAGCAGCTTGGACAGGTACCAAGAGACCCAGTACTTC
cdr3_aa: CASSLDRYQETQYF

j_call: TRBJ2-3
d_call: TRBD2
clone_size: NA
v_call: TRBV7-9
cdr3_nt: TGTGCCAGCAGCCGTTGGACTAGCGGGGGGGATACGCAGTATTTT
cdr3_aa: CASSRWTSGGDTQYF

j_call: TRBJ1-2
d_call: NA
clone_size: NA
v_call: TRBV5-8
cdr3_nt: TGTGCCAGCAGCGGTCCTAGGACATCTTCCTTGTATGGCTACACCTTC
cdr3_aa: CASSGPRTSSLYGYTF

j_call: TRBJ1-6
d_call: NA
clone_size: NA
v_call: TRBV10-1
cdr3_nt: TGCGCCAGCAGCCATGGCCGAGGGGGGCCCCTCCACTTT
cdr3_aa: CASSHGRGGPLHF

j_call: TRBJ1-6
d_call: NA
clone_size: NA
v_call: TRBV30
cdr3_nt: TGTGCCTGGAGTGTCGGCCTTTCACCCCTCCACTTT
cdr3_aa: CAWSVGLSPLHF

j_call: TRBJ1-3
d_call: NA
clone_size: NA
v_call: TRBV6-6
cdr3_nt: TGTGCCAGCAGTTTAGACAGTCTTTCCACCATATATTTT
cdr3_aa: CASSLDSLSTIYF

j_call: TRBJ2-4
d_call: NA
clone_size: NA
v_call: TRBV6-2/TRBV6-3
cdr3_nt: TGTGCCAGCAGCGGGACAGCCAAAAACATTCAGTACTTC
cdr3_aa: CASSGTAKNIQYF

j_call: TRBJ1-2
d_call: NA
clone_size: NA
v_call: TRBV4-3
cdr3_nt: TGCGCCAGCAGCCGCCCAGACAGGCTAAATGGCTACACCTTC
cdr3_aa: CASSRPDRLNGYTF

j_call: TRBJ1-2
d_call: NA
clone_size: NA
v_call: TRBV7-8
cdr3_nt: TGTGCCAGCAGACGCCCCGGGGTTTCTTATGGCTACACCTTC
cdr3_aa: CASRRPGVSYGYTF